These 13 T cell receptor beta chains were all obtained from the same sample, sequenced in a study of PD-1 blockade in classical Hodgkin lymphoma (TCRdb year 2020). The time point label here, explained by the study, means: cycle 1 day 1 (C1D1), immediately before nivolumab initiation. Every trial patient had relapsed following autologous stem cell transplantation, and prior brentuximab vedotin exposure was what differed among cohorts A, B and C. The library was built by means of the immunoSEQ multiplex PCR assay. TCRdb limited this immuneACCESS table to in-frame rearrangements with V and J called. A share of clones is missing; checked studies link under half to unresolved V genes, and the rest is unexplained. The sample contains 55,000 to 80,000 clones, roughly 91% of them found a single time. The top ten constitute approximately 8.2% of the sample. The sequenced sample was peripheral blood mononuclear cells (PBMCs), obtained at baseline. The origin of the receptors is a human donor with classical Hodgkin lymphoma.

The table lists this clone with a count of one. The rearrangement uses TRBV7-6 and TRBJ1-4; 7 bases align to TRBD1. Trimming cost V 5 bases and J 1 base; bases outside gene matches: 4. The length of the CDR3 is 15 residues. Germline V gene data show CDR1 as SGHVS and CDR2 as FNYEAQ. Written as DNA, the CDR3 is TGTGCCAGCAGCGTCAACAGGGGAACTAATGAAAAACTGTTTTTT. Translated: CASSVNRGTNEKLFF.

The chain uses TRBV9 and TRBJ1-5; perhaps TRBD1 as D (5 bases). Germline CDR1 is SGDLS and CDR2 is YYNGEE. The CDR3 spans 15 residues. V lost 4 bases, J lost 8 bases, and 19 bases lay in between. The CDR3 coding sequence is TGTGCCAGCAGCCCGCGGGGCGCGAAAATGGAGCCCCAGCATTTT. Its protein product is CASSPRGAKMEPQHF.

The chain employs TRBV29-1 and TRBJ2-7; 10 positions match TRBD1. The CDR3 covers 13 residues. Germline V gives CDR1 SQVTM, CDR2 ANQGSEA. Losses at the gene ends were 5 bases for V and 3 bases for J; bases not matched to a gene: 4. CDR3 DNA: TGCAGCGTTCAGACAGGGGGCCTCTACGAGCAGTACTTC. It is translated as CSVQTGGLYEQYF.

This sequence joins TRBV19 and TRBJ2-3; no definite D call. The V gene's germline CDR1 is LNHDA and CDR2 SQIVND (reference sequence). The CDR3 is 12 residues long. V lost 5 bases to trimming and J lost 4 bases, with 7 bases between them. CDR3 loop: CASSPNPDTQYF. CDR3 nucleotide sequence: TGTGCCAGTAGTCCAAACCCAGATACGCAGTATTTT.

The V call is TRBV12-1, the J call TRBJ2-3; no DNA check was done on the table's D call, TRBD2. TRBV12-1 is deemed a pseudogene. CDR3 size: 15 residues. Written as DNA, the CDR3 is TGTGCCAGCGGGGGACTAGCGGGAGGCACAGATACGCAGTATTTT. Translation gives CASGGLAGGTDTQYF.

This clone was observed a few times. The rearrangement links TRBV2 to TRBJ2-3, with D uncertain. Trimming shortened V by 8 bases and J by 1 base, and 13 bases separated the two germline ends. The CDR3 runs to 14 residues. Germline CDR1 SNHLY, CDR2 FYNNEI. This CDR3 is CASVGRAGTDTQYF. CDR3 DNA sequence: TGTGCCAGCGTTGGTCGAGCCGGCACAGATACGCAGTATTTT.

The rearrangement joins TRBV28 to TRBJ2-3; D uncertain. The CDR3 has 13 residues. With 0 bases removed from V and 1 base from J, the gap between germline ends came to 2 bases. Germline V gene data show CDR1 as MDHEN and CDR2 as SYDVKM. The CDR3 DNA is TGTGCCAGCAGTTTATGGCGCACAGATACGCAGTATTTT. It specifies CASSLWRTDTQYF.

This sequence joins TRBV6-5 and TRBJ1-2; 8 nucleotides match TRBD1. V shed 4 bases, J shed 8 bases, and the junction held 12 bases outside the gene matches. Germline-derived CDR1 and CDR2 are MNHEY and SVGAGI. The CDR3 sequence is 15 residues long. The CDR3: CASSFRDRGIDGYTF. CDR3 nucleotide sequence: TGTGCCAGCAGTTTTCGTGACAGGGGAATTGACGGCTACACCTTC.

V and J are TRBV28 and TRBJ1-2; TRBD1 matches at 12 bases. Losses at the gene ends were 1 base for V and 8 bases for J; bases not matched to a gene: 2. Germline V CDR1 and CDR2: MDHEN, SYDVKM. The CDR3 has 14 amino acids. CDR3 coding DNA: TGTGCCAGCAGTTTATCGGGGACAGGGGGCGGCTACACCTTC. The encoded protein is CASSLSGTGGGYTF.

The V and J genes are TRBV5-1 and TRBJ1-2; 9 bases match TRBD1. The germline V gene has CDR1 SGHRS and CDR2 YFSETQ. Trimming removed 5 bases from V and 4 bases from J; junction bases left unmatched: 12. This CDR3 comprises 16 residues. The CDR3 coding sequence is TGCGCCAGCAGGGATGGTTGGGACAGGGTCCTCTATGGCTACACCTTC. This sequence encodes CASRDGWDRVLYGYTF.

This clone was detected once. The chain carries TRBV5-4 and TRBJ1-1, with a weak D call TRBD1 (6 bases). V lost 4 bases to trimming and J lost 10 bases, with 14 bases between them. The V gene's germline CDR1 is SGHNT and CDR2 YYREEE (reference sequence). The CDR3 contains 12 residues. CDR3 region: CASSTAGVGAFF. The CDR3 DNA reads TGTGCCAGCAGCACTGCAGGGGTAGGAGCTTTCTTT.

The chain employs TRBV15 and TRBJ1-2; a weak D match, TRBD1 (5 bases). The CDR3 runs 17 residues. The germline CDR1 and CDR2 sequences are LNHNV and YYDKDF (reference sequence). V shed 0 bases and J shed 2 bases, with 16 bases lying between them. CDR3 nucleotides: TGTGCCACCAGCAGAGAAAACAGGATATACACCAACTATGGCTACACCTTC. Translation gives CATSRENRIYTNYGYTF.

V and J are TRBV11-3 and TRBJ2-7; 12 bases match TRBD2. Germline V gene data show CDR1 as SGHNT and CDR2 as YENEEA. This CDR3 comprises 14 residues. The ends lost 4 bases at V and 3 bases at J; junction bases unmatched: 1. CDR3 coding DNA: TGTGCCAGCAGCTCGACTAGCGGGAGCTACGAGCAGTACTTC. This codes for CASSSTSGSYEQYF. Supplemented by reference TRBV11-3 and TRBJ2-7, the full variable domain reads EAGVVQSPRYKIIEKKQPVAFWCNPISGHNTLYWYLQNLGQGPELLIRYENEEAVDDSQLPKDRFSAERLKGVDSTLKIQPAELGDSAVYLCASSSTSGSYEQYFGPGTRLTVT.